Sequencing of this TCR beta chain was carried out in a study of blood T cell repertoires in COVID-19 (dated by TCRdb to 2018 to 2020). Context from the whole study: Samples covering the acute and convalescent phases of COVID-19 were provided by collaborators in the United States, Italy and Spain. The material from the prospective study consisted of cDNA or gDNA derived from T cells, B-cell-depleted T cells, or PBMCs. The dataset comprised deeply sampled blood TCRbeta repertoires from subjects exposed to, actively infected with, or recovered from COVID-19. The repertoires were released in a freely available public database intended as a resource for research on the immune response to SARS-CoV-2. Samples came from the ongoing ImmuneRACE study (first 160 participants) plus 1,254 subjects from 6 global collaborators. A de-identified subject ID, COVID-19 status, age in years and sex were almost always included in the sample metadata. Where available, HLA class I and class II types were obtained from metadata supplied by the sample provider rather than from assay-based typing. What the research found in general, with its limitations: The quantity of clinical and demographic metadata differed by source and by participant and was supplied without curation.

The immunoSEQ Assay, a bias-controlled multiplex PCR, was used to amplify TCRbeta CDR3 regions from genomic DNA. As for the authors' bioinformatics: Within the assay, amplification of reference gene primers was used to estimate how many nucleated cells each sample contained. To quantify the absolute abundance of each unique TCRbeta CDR3 rearrangement, sequence reads were collapsed and filtered. Productive Simpson clonality was computed per sample as the square root of Simpson's diversity index over productive rearrangements. TCRdb obtained this table from immuneACCESS and retained in-frame rearrangements with V and J assigned. These tables miss some clones; where compared with another copy, unresolved V genes account for less than half of the shortfall, and the remainder is unexplained. That table supplies the V and J calls and clone size; D and trimming were determined from the DNA. This sample comprises approximately 260,000 clones, 82% of them detected only once. 4.9% of the sample lies in the top ten.

Collaborating institutions collected whole blood in K2EDTA tubes following their own protocols. For TCRbeta analysis, collaborator samples were shipped as frozen whole blood, as isolated PBMCs, or as DNA extracted from either sample type. Comment on this clone: Which antigen it targets is not known. Base quality data are lacking; no much larger clone is found one base away.

CDR1 is given as SGHNT and CDR2 as YYREEE, both from the germline V gene (reference sequence). The CDR3 holds 15 amino acids from the cysteine to the phenylalanine. The sequence is cut down to CDR3 DNA, 45 bases in frame from base 1. At the junction V is shortened by 2 bases and J by 9 bases; bases outside the gene matches: 6. The chain links TRBV5-4 with TRBJ1-6, with TRBD1 matching 9 junction bases. Sequencing was done on a sample of peripheral blood. The TCR was taken from a woman older than 75 with active or convalescent COVID-19. CDR3 region: CASSLGQGRGSPLHF. In nucleotides, the sequence is TGTGCCAGCAGCTTAGGACAGGGGAGGGGTTCACCCCTCCACTTT.